The 31 T cell receptor beta chains below come from one sample, sequenced in a study of blood T cell repertoires in COVID-19. Sequencing used immunoSEQ multiplex PCR; TCRdb keeps in-frame clones, though not all of them. Of 400,000 or so clones in the sample, approximately 87% were seen once. The specimen was PBMCs or T cells enriched from blood (not recorded which). These receptor sequences come from a man between 35 and 55 years old in a cohort exposed to, infected with or recovered from COVID-19 (not recorded which).

The chain joins TRBV2 to TRBJ1-5; D uncertain. The length of the CDR3 is 14 residues. Germline CDR1 is SNHLY and CDR2 is FYNNEI. With 4 bases removed from V and 0 bases from J, the gap between germline ends came to 7 bases. CDR3 loop: CASSGPNSNQPQHF. In DNA form, the CDR3 reads TGTGCCAGCAGTGGTCCAAATAGCAATCAGCCCCAGCATTTT.

The J gene is TRBJ2-3, the V gene TRBV28, with TRBD1 matching over 7 bases. The germline V gene encodes CDR1 MDHEN and CDR2 SYDVKM. This CDR3 region has 15 residues. V trimming: 3 bases; J trimming: 3 bases; junction bases outside the gene matches: 6. CDR3 sequence reads: CASSLSQGVTDTQYF. The CDR3 DNA is TGTGCCAGCAGTTTGTCGCAGGGGGTGACAGATACGCAGTATTTT.

The chain carries TRBV3-1 (or the pseudogene TRBV3-2) and TRBJ2-7; 10 positions agree with TRBD2. Losses at the gene ends were 1 base for V and 7 bases for J; bases not matched to a gene: 10. The germline V gene encodes CDR1 LGHDT and CDR2 YNNKEL (reference sequence). The CDR3 length is 16 residues. This chain's CDR3 is CASSQGTAGGEGEQYF. The CDR3 nucleotides read TGTGCCAGCAGCCAAGGAACAGCGGGAGGGGAGGGGGAGCAGTACTTC.

The V call is TRBV9, the J call TRBJ1-2, with 10 bases fitting TRBD1. From germline, CDR1 is SGDLS and CDR2 YYNGEE. This CDR3 region has 14 residues. The trim removed 8 bases at V and 8 bases at J, leaving 12 bases unmatched. CDR3 sequence (DNA): TGTGCCAGTCAGCCGGGGACAGGGGTACAGGGCTACACCTTC. This gives the protein CASQPGTGVQGYTF.

The CDR3 here is CASSPTQGNQPQHF. CDR3 DNA: TGTGCCAGCAGCCCGACGCAGGGGAATCAGCCCCAGCATTTT. This rearrangement joins TRBV3-1 (or the pseudogene TRBV3-2) to TRBJ1-5, with a weak D call TRBD1 (6 bases). CDR3 length equals 14 residues. Trimming pared 4 bases from V and 4 bases from J, leaving 11 bases between. Germline CDR1 and CDR2: LGHDT and YNNKEL (reference sequence).

CDR3 DNA sequence: TGTGCCAGCAGTACACAGGGTGCTGGGGCCAACGTCCTGACTTTC. Residues: CASSTQGAGANVLTF. The chain uses TRBV6-5 and TRBJ2-6, with D perhaps matching TRBD1 (6 bases). V was shortened by 5 bases and J by 2 bases, with 10 bases between the two germline ends. The CDR3 loop spans 15 amino acids. CDR1 is MNHEY and CDR2 is SVGAGI in the germline V gene.

This sequence joins TRBV27 and TRBJ2-1; TRBD2 is a possible D gene (5 bases). The germline V gene has CDR1 MNHEY and CDR2 SMNVEV (reference sequence). V was trimmed by 7 bases and J by 0 bases, leaving 16 bases between them. The CDR3 spans 16 residues. CDR3 in amino acids: CASTAIEGSSYNEQFF. In nucleotides, the CDR3 is TGTGCCAGCACCGCCATTGAGGGAAGCTCCTACAATGAGCAGTTCTTC.

The rearrangement links TRBV28 to TRBJ1-5, with D uncertain. The CDR3 runs to 15 residues. V gave up 5 bases and J gave up 4 bases, with 15 bases separating them. Germline CDR1 is MDHEN and CDR2 is SYDVKM. The CDR3, as DNA: TGTGCCAGCAGTATTTCTGGGGAGGCTAATCAGCCCCAGCATTTT. This codes for CASSISGEANQPQHF.

The V call is TRBV19, the J call TRBJ1-1; TRBD1 matches at 8 bases. The germline gives CDR1 LNHDA, CDR2 SQIVND (reference sequence). The CDR3 sequence is 15 residues long. V was pared by 3 bases and J by 6 bases, with 9 bases of the junction left unmatched. The CDR3 reads CASSILQGAGAEAFF. The CDR3 DNA reads TGTGCCAGTAGTATCCTGCAGGGGGCTGGTGCTGAAGCTTTCTTT. The whole variable domain, remainder taken from reference TRBV19 and TRBJ1-1, is DGGITQSPKYLFRKEGQNVTLSCEQNLNHDAMYWYRQDPGQGLRLIYYSQIVNDFQKGDIAEGYSVSREKKESFPLTVTSAQKNPTAFYLCASSILQGAGAEAFFGQGTRLTVV.

This clone was recorded a few times. The genes are TRBV6-5 and TRBJ2-7; the match to TRBD1 covers 10 bases. This CDR3 has 14 residues. Trimming removed 6 bases from V and 4 bases from J; junction bases left unmatched: 6. Germline V CDR1 and CDR2: MNHEY, SVGAGI. The CDR3 loop is CASRARQGAYEQYF. The CDR3 nucleotides read TGTGCCAGCAGGGCTCGACAGGGGGCATACGAGCAGTACTTC.

The chain links TRBV28 to TRBJ2-3; no firm D call. Trimming removed 6 bases at V and 2 bases at J, with 6 bases between. The germline gives CDR1 MDHEN, CDR2 SYDVKM. CDR3 length: 12 residues. The CDR3 sequence is CASRGYTDTQYF. CDR3 nucleotide sequence: TGTGCCAGCAGGGGCTACACAGATACGCAGTATTTT. The complete variable domain, with remaining parts taken from reference TRBV28 and TRBJ2-3, reads DVKVTQSSRYLVKRTGEKVFLECVQDMDHENMFWYRQDPGLGLRLIYFSYDVKMKEKGDIPEGYSVSREKKERFSLILESASTNQTSMYLCASRGYTDTQYFGPGTRLTVL.

The CDR3 bases are TGTGCCAGTAAGACGGGACTGGAGAACACTGAAGCTTTCTTT. Translated: CASKTGLENTEAFF. The chain has TRBV19 and TRBJ1-1; the D gene is possibly TRBD1 (5 bases). From germline, CDR1 is LNHDA and CDR2 SQIVND (reference sequence). Deletions cut 7 bases from V and 1 base from J, with 13 bases between. This CDR3 has 14 residues.

This chain links TRBV12-5 with TRBJ1-1, with a possible D match to TRBD1 (6 bases). The CDR3 totals 16 residues. V lost 1 base to trimming and J lost 1 base, with 13 bases between them. Per the germline V gene, CDR1 is LGHNT and CDR2 is FRNRAP. In nucleotides, the CDR3 is TGTGCTAGTGGTTTGGCCAGGCAGGGGAAGAACACTGAAGCTTTCTTT. It encodes CASGLARQGKNTEAFF.

The chain links TRBV25-1 to TRBJ2-3, with a tentative D call TRBD1 (6 bases). CDR3 length: 13 residues. Between the trimmed V and J ends, which lost 2 bases and 7 bases, there was a span of 10 bases. Germline CDR1 MGHDK, CDR2 SYGVNS. CDR3 loop: CASSEKGQYTQYF. Written as DNA, the CDR3 is TGTGCCAGCAGTGAAAAGGGACAATATACGCAGTATTTT.

This chain uses TRBV10-2 with TRBJ1-2; 7 nucleotides align to TRBD1. Trimming at V came to 5 bases and at J to 6 bases, leaving 15 bases not matched to a gene. The CDR3 extends over 16 amino acids. Germline lookup yields CDR1 WSHSY and CDR2 SAAADI. In DNA form, the CDR3 reads TGCGCCAGCAGTTACTCGGTCGGGACAGTCTCGAATGGCTACACCTTC. It codes for CASSYSVGTVSNGYTF.

This chain uses TRBV4-2 with TRBJ1-2, with D possibly being TRBD1 (6 bases). Germline V gives CDR1 LGHNA, CDR2 YNFKEQ. V was pared by 0 bases and J by 2 bases, with 7 bases between. This CDR3 spans 14 amino acids. Here the CDR3 reads CASSQETGNYGYTF. DNA for the CDR3: TGTGCCAGCAGCCAAGAAACAGGGAACTATGGCTACACCTTC.

V is TRBV2 and J is TRBJ1-1; D is unclear. V was clipped by 10 bases and J by 4 bases, with 10 bases between them. The CDR3 extends over 11 amino acids. Germline assignment: CDR1 SNHLY and CDR2 FYNNEI. CDR3 loop: CAIISGTEAFF. The CDR3 region has the DNA TGTGCCATTATATCGGGCACTGAAGCTTTCTTT. Full variable domain (missing parts from reference TRBV2 and TRBJ1-1): EPEVTQTPSHQVTQMGQEVILRCVPISNHLYFYWYRQILGQKVEFLVSFYNNEISEKSEIFDDQFSVERPDGSNFTLKIRSTKLEDSAMYFCAIISGTEAFFGQGTRLTVV.

The V call is TRBV2, the J call TRBJ2-3; 7 bases align to TRBD2. The trim removed 4 bases at V and 0 bases at J, leaving 4 bases unmatched. Germline lookup yields CDR1 SNHLY and CDR2 FYNNEI. The CDR3 extends over 15 amino acids. The CDR3 DNA is TGTGCCAGCAGTGGTGGCGGGAGAAGCACAGATACGCAGTATTTT. It translates to CASSGGGRSTDTQYF.

The V call is TRBV27, the J call TRBJ1-5, with 7 bases identical to TRBD1. The CDR3 spans 15 residues. The germline gives CDR1 MNHEY, CDR2 SMNVEV (reference sequence). The J segment lost 2 bases and the V segment lost 2 bases, leaving 3 bases of the junction unmatched. Written as DNA, the CDR3 is TGTGCCAGCAGTTTAGTAGGGGGCGGCAATCAGCCCCAGCATTTT. Protein sequence: CASSLVGGGNQPQHF.

The CDR3 DNA reads TGCGCCAGCAGAACGGGGACTAGCGGGAGTACGGAGACCCAGTACTTC. Residues: CASRTGTSGSTETQYF. This chain joins TRBV5-1 and TRBJ2-5; TRBD2 matches at 14 bases. Germline CDR1 reads SGHRS; CDR2 reads YFSETQ. This CDR3 has 16 amino acids. With 5 bases clipped from V and 5 bases from J, the junction kept 8 bases outside the gene matches. The whole variable domain, remainder taken from reference TRBV5-1 and TRBJ2-5, is KAGVTQTPRYLIKTRGQQVTLSCSPISGHRSVSWYQQTPGQGLQFLFEYFSETQRNKGNFPGRFSGRQFSNSRSEMNVSTLELGDSALYLCASRTGTSGSTETQYFGPGTRLLVL.

This clone is a singleton in its sample. The V call is TRBV28, the J call TRBJ1-1; the match to TRBD1 covers 8 bases. V trimming: 7 bases; J trimming: 3 bases; junction bases outside the gene matches: 4. Germline CDR1 reads MDHEN; CDR2 reads SYDVKM. CDR3 length equals 13 residues. In nucleotides, the CDR3 is TGTGCCAGCACGGTACAGGGGGACACTGAAGCTTTCTTT. It is translated as CASTVQGDTEAFF.

The V call is TRBV6-5, the J call TRBJ2-3, with D possibly being TRBD1 (6 bases). Germline V gives CDR1 MNHEY, CDR2 SVGAGI. V dropped 10 bases and J dropped 2 bases, with 16 bases sitting between them. The CDR3 has 14 residues. The CDR3 is CATKDSSHTDTQYF. The CDR3 coding sequence is TGTGCCACCAAGGACAGTTCTCACACAGATACGCAGTATTTT.

CDR3 nucleotide sequence: TGCGCCAGCAGCTTGGCGGAGGGAAGGACTGAAGCTTTCTTT. This codes for CASSLAEGRTEAFF. This sequence joins TRBV5-1 and TRBJ1-1; the D is unclear. CDR1 and CDR2 (germline): SGHRS, YFSETQ. V was shortened by 0 bases and J by 5 bases, with 11 bases between the two germline ends. CDR3 length: 14 amino acids.

As for this clone: This CDR3 is also generated by other DNA sequences in the sample. This chain uses TRBV5-1 with TRBJ2-7; D is perhaps TRBD1 (5 bases). Trimming stripped 2 bases from V and 2 bases from J, with 8 bases between. The CDR3 totals 13 residues. The germline V gene encodes CDR1 SGHRS and CDR2 YFSETQ. CDR3 sequence: CASSLGEAYEQYF. The CDR3, as DNA: TGCGCCAGCAGCTTAGGGGAAGCCTACGAGCAGTACTTC.

The rearrangement uses TRBV27 and TRBJ1-2, with D perhaps matching TRBD1 (6 bases). V was trimmed by 6 bases and J by 10 bases, leaving 21 bases between them. Germline-derived CDR1 and CDR2 are MNHEY and SMNVEV (reference sequence). The CDR3 is 14 amino acids. This CDR3 is CASSLRGRRNSYTF. The CDR3 bases are TGTGCCAGCAGCCTAAGGGGGAGAAGAAATTCCTACACCTTC.

This chain uses TRBV11-2 with TRBJ2-5; 7 bases fit TRBD2. The CDR3 extends over 14 amino acids. Trimming cost V 5 bases and J 5 bases; bases outside gene matches: 8. Germline loops: CDR1 SGHAT, CDR2 FQNNGV. CDR3 nucleotides: TGTGCCAGCAGCCAAAATAGCGGGCACGAGACCCAGTACTTC. It is translated as CASSQNSGHETQYF.

To note about this clone: Other nucleotide sequences in the sample specify the same CDR3. The gene calls are TRBV3-1 (or the pseudogene TRBV3-2) and TRBJ2-1, with 12 bases aligning to TRBD2. The CDR3 totals 15 residues. Germline CDR1 and CDR2: LGHDT and YNNKEL (reference sequence). Trimming at V came to 3 bases and at J to 4 bases, leaving 1 base not matched to a gene. The CDR3 sequence is CASSHGTSGYNEQFF. The CDR3 coding sequence is TGTGCCAGCAGCCATGGGACTAGCGGGTACAATGAGCAGTTCTTC.

V and J are TRBV28 and TRBJ1-2; TRBD1 is a possible D gene (6 bases). With 7 bases removed from V and 6 bases from J, the gap between germline ends came to 21 bases. The CDR3 is 15 residues long. CDR1 and CDR2 (germline): MDHEN, SYDVKM. The CDR3 is CASKRGGVFGDGYTF. The CDR3 bases are TGTGCCAGCAAGAGGGGGGGGGTTTTCGGTGATGGCTACACCTTC.

The J gene is TRBJ1-3, the V gene TRBV3-1 (or the pseudogene TRBV3-2), with D tentatively TRBD1 (5 bases). The germline V gene has CDR1 LGHDT and CDR2 YNNKEL (reference sequence). The germline V and J ends were trimmed by 5 bases and 6 bases, with 11 bases remaining between them. This CDR3 has 13 residues. For the CDR3, the DNA is TGTGCCAGCAGCGCGGGGCAAGTAAACACCATATATTTT. Translating gives CASSAGQVNTIYF.

The rearrangement joins TRBV7-9 to TRBJ1-2; 9 bases map to TRBD1. The CDR3 length is 14 residues. Germline V CDR1 and CDR2: SEHNR, FQNEAQ (reference sequence). Germline trimming cut 5 bases from V and 7 bases from J; bases unmatched to any gene: 8. CDR3 in amino acids: CASSVGQGGSGYTF. The CDR3 DNA sequence: TGTGCCAGCAGCGTGGGACAGGGCGGGAGTGGCTACACCTTC.

The chain has TRBV19 and TRBJ2-3; a weak D match, TRBD1 (7 bases). The V and J ends lost 7 bases and 1 base respectively, with 27 bases between them. This CDR3 comprises 19 residues. CDR1 is LNHDA and CDR2 is SQIVND in the germline V gene (reference sequence). CDR3 in DNA: TGTGCCAGTAAAAGGGGGGACAGCGGCTTAGGGACCCGCACAGATACGCAGTATTTT. It specifies CASKRGDSGLGTRTDTQYF.